This T cell receptor beta chain was obtained from a study of T cell repertoires in cytomegalovirus infection. The germline CDR1 and CDR2 sequences are LGHNT and FRNRAP. This CDR3 contains 14 residues. Trimming at V came to 6 bases and at J to 4 bases, leaving 6 bases not matched to a gene. TCRdb ran MiXCR on the reads and lists one entry per CDR3 protein. The sample records 550,000 to 850,000 distinct CDR3 sequences, about 30% being singletons. Note on this clonotype: Antigen unknown.

The chain has TRBV12-5 and TRBJ1-5; TRBD1 matches at 7 bases. The receptor comes from a human donor in good health (CMV status not recorded). Some clones in this sample may be carry-over from other donors' samples. The sequenced sample was cultured PBMCs, obtained from culture after CMV antigen stimulation. The CDR3 is CASGASGGNQPQHF. The DNA of the CDR3 is TGTGCTAGTGGGGCCTCAGGGGGGAATCAGCCCCAGCATTTT.